Shown below are 31 T cell receptor beta chains from a single sample sequenced in a study of blood T cell repertoires in COVID-19. Data came from immunoSEQ multiplex PCR; TCRdb stores just in-frame clones and leaves some out. The sample has 70,000 to 95,000 clones, 88% seen once; the top ten hold nearly 5%. Sequencing was performed on peripheral blood. The receptor source for this set is a woman aged 80 or over with acute or convalescent COVID-19.

The CDR3 coding sequence is TGTGCCAGCAGCGCCCCCCGTAGGGGGTTCTCTGGCTACACCTTC. It translates to CASSAPRRGFSGYTF. V is TRBV7-8 and J is TRBJ1-2; the D gene is possibly TRBD1 (6 bases). Per germline, CDR1 SGHVS and CDR2 FQNEAQ. V was trimmed by 5 bases and J by 7 bases, leaving 20 bases between them. There are 15 residues in the CDR3.

The chain uses TRBV2 and TRBJ2-3; D is possibly TRBD1 (6 bases). Germline-derived CDR1 and CDR2 are SNHLY and FYNNEI. V lost 2 bases, J lost 15 bases, and 15 bases lay in between. There are 12 residues in the CDR3. CDR3 residues: CASSESRGISYF. The DNA of the CDR3 is TGTGCCAGCAGTGAATCCAGGGGTATCAGTTATTTT. The full variable domain, in which reference TRBV2 and TRBJ2-3 provide the parts outside the CDR3, is EPEVTQTPSHQVTQMGQEVILRCVPISNHLYFYWYRQILGQKVEFLVSFYNNEISEKSEIFDDQFSVERPDGSNFTLKIRSTKLEDSAMYFCASSESRGISYFGPGTRLTVL.

The CDR3 DNA reads TGCGCCAGCAGCCAAGTACCCGGAGGCTTCTATGGCTACACCTTC. This encodes CASSQVPGGFYGYTF. This chain uses TRBV4-1 with TRBJ1-2; D not certain. The CDR3 has 15 amino acids. V was pared by 1 base and J by 4 bases, with 13 bases between. CDR1 is MGHRA and CDR2 is YSYEKL in the germline V gene.

The genes are TRBV5-1 and TRBJ2-7; 13 bases fit TRBD2. The germline V gene encodes CDR1 SGHRS and CDR2 YFSETQ. Trimming removed 4 bases from V and 4 bases from J; junction bases left unmatched: 8. This CDR3 has 16 amino acids. The CDR3 DNA is TGCGCCAGCAGCGTCGGACTAGCGGGAGCCACTTACGAGCAGTACTTC. Protein product: CASSVGLAGATYEQYF.

The CDR3 protein is CASSKREMGYEQYF. In DNA form, the CDR3 reads TGCGCCAGCAGTAAACGGGAGATGGGGTACGAGCAGTACTTC. The genes are TRBV5-1 and TRBJ2-7; TRBD2 might be the D (6 bases). The V end lost 5 bases, the J end lost 4 bases, and 16 bases lay between the germline ends. This CDR3 is 14 amino acids long. Germline V lookup: CDR1 SGHRS, CDR2 YFSETQ.

The gene calls are TRBV14 and TRBJ2-3; TRBD2 matches at 10 bases. Germline values: CDR1 SGHDN, CDR2 FVKESK. The ends lost 0 bases at V and 7 bases at J; junction bases unmatched: 13. The length of the CDR3 is 18 residues. CDR3 in DNA: TGTGCCAGCAGCCAAGATAGGCCTAGCGGGAGACCCATCCATACGCAGTATTTT. Translation: CASSQDRPSGRPIHTQYF.

The chain recombines TRBV3-1 (or the pseudogene TRBV3-2) with TRBJ1-1; D may be TRBD1 (6 bases). With 6 bases removed from V and 5 bases from J, the gap between germline ends came to 13 bases. Germline lookup yields CDR1 LGHDT and CDR2 YNNKEL (reference sequence). The CDR3 has 13 amino acids. The CDR3 coding sequence is TGTGCCAGCAGTCCGACAGGCCCAACTGAAGCTTTCTTT. Its protein is CASSPTGPTEAFF.

The V and J genes are TRBV6-5 and TRBJ2-7, with 8 positions matching TRBD2. V shed 5 bases and J 1 base; nucleotides not matched to a gene: 7. Germline values: CDR1 MNHEY, CDR2 SVGAGI. CDR3 length equals 15 residues. The CDR3, as DNA: TGTGCCAGCAGTCCCGCTCGGGGGGGATCCTACGAGCAGTACTTC. It encodes CASSPARGGSYEQYF.

The chain has TRBV18 and TRBJ1-1; D ambiguous. The V gene lost 1 base and the J gene lost 3 bases, with 15 bases spanning the gap. The CDR3 extends over 16 amino acids. Per the germline V gene, CDR1 is KGHSH and CDR2 is LQKENI. CDR3 nucleotide sequence: TGTGCCAGCTCACCACGTAGCGACCCTGCGGACACTGAAGCTTTCTTT. It encodes CASSPRSDPADTEAFF. Full variable domain (outside the CDR3, taken from reference TRBV18 and TRBJ1-1): NAGVMQNPRHLVRRRGQEARLRCSPMKGHSHVYWYRQLPEEGLKFMVYLQKENIIDESGMPKERFSAEFPKEGPSILRIQQVVRGDSAAYFCASSPRSDPADTEAFFGQGTRLTVV.

The chain carries TRBV7-2 and TRBJ1-5; no firm D call. Germline CDR1 is SGHTA and CDR2 is FQGNSA. CDR3 length: 15 amino acids. The germline V and J ends were trimmed by 6 bases and 7 bases, with 19 bases remaining between them. This CDR3 is CASSPRAGSGQPQHF. In nucleotides, the CDR3 is TGTGCCAGCAGTCCCCGGGCGGGGTCTGGGCAGCCCCAGCATTTT.

There are a few counts of this clone. CDR3 in amino acids: CASSFMPPGQGLNYGYTF. CDR3 sequence (DNA): TGTGCCAGCAGCTTTATGCCGCCGGGACAGGGCCTTAACTATGGCTACACCTTC. The V call is TRBV7-6, the J call TRBJ1-2, with 9 nucleotides matching TRBD1. The CDR3 has 18 residues. From germline, CDR1 is SGHVS and CDR2 FNYEAQ. Trimming took 3 bases from V and 1 from J; bases not matched to a gene: 12.

The rearrangement joins TRBV15 to TRBJ1-1; 7 bases are shared with TRBD1. The CDR3 loop spans 13 amino acids. CDR1 and CDR2 (germline): LNHNV, YYDKDF (reference sequence). After removal of 3 bases from V and 8 bases from J, the junction contained 6 bases not matched to a gene. The CDR3 sequence: CATSSPRGQEAFF. The CDR3 coding sequence is TGTGCCACCAGCAGCCCTAGGGGGCAAGAAGCTTTCTTT.

This clone was recorded a few times. The rearrangement joins TRBV19 to TRBJ2-5; tentatively, D is TRBD2 (6 bases). Germline V gene data show CDR1 as LNHDA and CDR2 as SQIVND (reference sequence). The CDR3 is 16 amino acids. V gave up 6 bases and J gave up 1 base, with 18 bases separating them. The DNA for the CDR3 is TGTGCCAGTAGCGCCCAAGGGGCGGGACCCCAAGAGACCCAGTACTTC. This translates into CASSAQGAGPQETQYF.

This rearrangement joins TRBV6-5 to TRBJ1-2; D call uncertain. The CDR3 loop spans 13 amino acids. Deletions cut 4 bases from V and 2 bases from J, with 8 bases between. CDR1 MNHEY and CDR2 SVGAGI come from the germline V gene. The CDR3 sequence is CASSSHENYGYTF. In DNA, the CDR3 is TGTGCCAGCAGTTCTCACGAGAACTATGGCTACACCTTC.

The chain employs TRBV6-2 or TRBV6-3 and TRBJ1-1, with D possibly TRBD1 on 6 matching bases. This CDR3 is 13 amino acids long. The V gene's germline CDR1 is MNHEY and CDR2 SVGEGT. V lost 2 bases and J lost 8, with 12 bases in between. CDR3 sequence: CASSYHRTEEAFF. The CDR3 nucleotides read TGTGCCAGCAGTTACCACAGGACAGAGGAAGCTTTCTTT.

The chain joins TRBV19 to TRBJ1-5; D not certain. V dropped 7 bases and J dropped 6 bases, with 19 bases sitting between them. This CDR3 has 15 residues. Germline V lookup: CDR1 LNHDA, CDR2 SQIVND (reference sequence). The DNA for the CDR3 is TGTGCCAGTATGTTCCAGTTTGGTGTTGGTCAGCCCCAGCATTTT. It specifies CASMFQFGVGQPQHF.

This rearrangement joins TRBV6-5 to TRBJ2-7, with 11 bases fitting TRBD2. The V gene's germline CDR1 is MNHEY and CDR2 SVGAGI. CDR3 length: 13 amino acids. J gave up 2 bases and V 8 bases, and 2 bases lay outside the gene matches. The CDR3, as DNA: TGTGCCAGCGGACTAGCGGGTGCCTACGAGCAGTACTTC. Its translation: CASGLAGAYEQYF.

J is TRBJ1-6 and V is TRBV27; 8 bases are a match to TRBD1. CDR3 length: 14 amino acids. Germline lookup yields CDR1 MNHEY and CDR2 SMNVEV (reference sequence). Unmatched junction bases numbered 7, after V lost 5 bases and J lost 10 bases. CDR3 nucleotide sequence: TGTGCCAGCAGTAATGGACAGGGAGGATCACCCCTCCACTTT. It yields the protein CASSNGQGGSPLHF.

This chain links TRBV19 with TRBJ2-1; D is undetermined. The CDR3 sequence is 15 residues long. V shed 4 bases and J shed 2 bases, with 12 bases lying between them. The germline gives CDR1 LNHDA, CDR2 SQIVND (reference sequence). CDR3 bases: TGTGCCAGTAGTACTACGAGAAGCCCCTACAATGAGCAGTTCTTC. Translated: CASSTTRSPYNEQFF.

This clone was picked up a small number of times. The CDR3 nucleotides read TGTGCCAGCACGACTAGCCAATCCTCCTACGAGCAGTACTTC. Translation: CASTTSQSSYEQYF. V is TRBV6-5 and J is TRBJ2-7; 7 positions agree with TRBD2. The CDR3 length is 14 residues. The germline V gene has CDR1 MNHEY and CDR2 SVGAGI. V was pared by 7 bases and J by 0 bases, with 6 bases of the junction left unmatched.

The chain recombines TRBV7-2 with TRBJ2-3, with 8 bases identical to TRBD2. The CDR3 loop spans 17 amino acids. CDR1 SGHTA and CDR2 FQGNSA come from the germline V gene. V shed 4 bases and J 4 bases; nucleotides not matched to a gene: 13. The CDR3 reads CASSSGLSRGAADTQYF. The DNA for the CDR3 is TGTGCCAGCAGCTCAGGACTTTCGCGGGGGGCGGCAGATACGCAGTATTTT.

This chain uses TRBV15 with TRBJ1-2; 8 bases map to TRBD1. Germline-derived CDR1 and CDR2 are LNHNV and YYDKDF (reference sequence). V lost 1 base and J lost 4; bases outside the gene matches: 2. The CDR3 has 14 amino acids. The chain's CDR3 is CATSRVGTGYGYTF. The CDR3, as DNA: TGTGCCACCAGCAGAGTCGGGACAGGCTATGGCTACACCTTC. The full variable domain, rest sourced from reference TRBV15 and TRBJ1-2, is DAMVIQNPRYQVTQFGKPVTLSCSQTLNHNVMYWYQQKSSQAPKLLFHYYDKDFNNEADTPDNFQSRRPNTSFCFLDIRSPGLGDTAMYLCATSRVGTGYGYTFGSGTRLTVV.

The rearrangement uses TRBV11-3 and TRBJ2-1; 9 nucleotides agree with TRBD2. CDR3 length: 20 amino acids. V was pared by 1 base and J by 0 bases, with 13 bases of the junction left unmatched. Per germline, CDR1 SGHNT and CDR2 YENEEA. The CDR3 sequence: CASSLGYSGAGGSSYNEQFF. The CDR3 DNA reads TGTGCCAGCAGCTTAGGATATTCAGGGGCGGGAGGGAGCTCCTACAATGAGCAGTTCTTC.

Notes on this clone: The same CDR3 is also encoded by other DNA sequences in this sample. The chain has TRBV5-5 and TRBJ1-1; D remains ambiguous. V gave up 0 bases and J gave up 0 bases, with 9 bases separating them. From germline, CDR1 is SGHKS and CDR2 YYEKEE (reference sequence). The CDR3 is 15 amino acids. The chain's CDR3 is CASSLDGLMNTEAFF. The DNA for the CDR3 is TGTGCCAGCAGCTTGGACGGTCTTATGAACACTGAAGCTTTCTTT.

This chain joins TRBV19 and TRBJ2-1; D unclear. Germline CDR1 LNHDA, CDR2 SQIVND (reference sequence). V lost 0 bases, J lost 12 bases, and 9 bases lay in between. This CDR3 is built from 12 residues. The CDR3 sequence is CASSIDTRGQFF. DNA for the CDR3: TGTGCCAGTAGTATAGATACTCGAGGGCAGTTCTTC.

The chain combines TRBV30 with TRBJ2-2, with TRBD2 matching 14 bases. Germline V gene sequence: CDR1 GTSNPN, CDR2 SVGIG (reference sequence). This CDR3 spans 16 amino acids. The ends lost 4 bases at V and 7 bases at J; junction bases unmatched: 8. DNA for the CDR3: TGTGCCTGGACCCTGGGACTAGCGGGAGTGGGCGGGGAGCTGTTTTTT. Residues: CAWTLGLAGVGGELFF.

The chain recombines TRBV5-4 with TRBJ2-2; 7 bases match TRBD2. Per germline, CDR1 SGHNT and CDR2 YYREEE (reference sequence). Trimming removed 0 bases from V and 4 bases from J; junction bases left unmatched: 15. This CDR3 is 19 amino acids long. The CDR3 DNA sequence: TGTGCCAGCAGCTTGGGAGGGCCGGGGAGCGGGACGGGCACCGGGGAGCTGTTTTTT. Encoded protein: CASSLGGPGSGTGTGELFF.

The V and J genes are TRBV18 and TRBJ2-7; 10 bases are a match to TRBD2. With 4 bases clipped from V and 2 bases from J, the junction kept 2 bases outside the gene matches. This CDR3 has 14 amino acids. Germline values: CDR1 KGHSH, CDR2 LQKENI. For the CDR3, the DNA is TGTGCCAGCTCACAAGCGGGAGGGACCTACGAGCAGTACTTC. This translates into CASSQAGGTYEQYF. Drawing the rest from reference TRBV18 and TRBJ2-7, the complete variable domain is NAGVMQNPRHLVRRRGQEARLRCSPMKGHSHVYWYRQLPEEGLKFMVYLQKENIIDESGMPKERFSAEFPKEGPSILRIQQVVRGDSAAYFCASSQAGGTYEQYFGPGTRLTVT.

The gene calls are TRBV6-6 and TRBJ1-2, with 8 nucleotides matching TRBD1. Germline loops: CDR1 MNHNY, CDR2 SVGAGI (reference sequence). V gave up 5 bases and J gave up 7 bases; unmatched junction bases: 3. This CDR3 has 12 residues. CDR3: CASSHDRGGYTF. DNA for the CDR3: TGTGCCAGCAGTCACGACAGGGGTGGCTACACCTTC.

V gene TRBV9 combines with J gene TRBJ2-1; TRBD1 matches 9 bases. The germline V gene has CDR1 SGDLS and CDR2 YYNGEE. CDR3 length equals 15 residues. Trimming removed 2 bases from V and 10 bases from J; junction bases left unmatched: 10. Written as DNA, the CDR3 is TGTGCCAGCAGCGTCGTGGGACAGGGTTTTGTGGAGCAGTTCTTC. Protein: CASSVVGQGFVEQFF. Full variable domain (missing parts from reference TRBV9 and TRBJ2-1): DSGVTQTPKHLITATGQRVTLRCSPRSGDLSVYWYQQSLDQGLQFLIQYYNGEERAKGNILERFSAQQFPDLHSELNLSSLELGDSALYFCASSVVGQGFVEQFFGPGTRLTVL.

The rearrangement uses TRBV19 and TRBJ1-5; D may be TRBD1 (6 bases). Deletions cut 3 bases from V and 0 bases from J, with 9 bases between. Germline CDR1 and CDR2: LNHDA and SQIVND (reference sequence). The CDR3 sequence is 15 residues long. CDR3: CASSINRDSNQPQHF. Written as DNA, the CDR3 is TGTGCCAGTAGTATTAACAGGGATAGCAATCAGCCCCAGCATTTT.